Following are 6 T cell receptor beta chains from one sample sequenced in a study of shared clonotypes between healthy human individuals. Here immunoSEQ multiplex PCR was the method, and the copy in TCRdb shows in-frame clones only, minus some. The profile shows roughly 2 million clones, 90% to 95% of them singletons. Sequenced: naive CD4+ T cells sorted from blood. The sample's subset: CD45RA+ positively selected. Receptors were obtained from a man younger than 35 in good health.

The gene calls are TRBV15 and TRBJ2-1; D unclear. This CDR3 has 15 residues. Germline CDR1 LNHNV, CDR2 YYDKDF (reference sequence). V dropped 1 base and J dropped 0 bases, with 7 bases sitting between them. CDR3 protein: CATSRVEPSYNEQFF. CDR3 nucleotides: TGTGCCACCAGCAGAGTAGAACCCTCCTACAATGAGCAGTTCTTC.

This clone occurred once. The genes are TRBV5-1 and TRBJ2-5; D is unclear. The CDR3 has 14 residues. Germline assignment: CDR1 SGHRS and CDR2 YFSETQ. Trimming pared 0 bases from V and 5 bases from J, leaving 11 bases between. The CDR3 region has the DNA TGCGCCAGCAGCTTGGAAACCTATAGGGAGACCCAGTACTTC. Protein product: CASSLETYRETQYF. The full variable domain, completed using reference TRBV5-1 and TRBJ2-5, is KAGVTQTPRYLIKTRGQQVTLSCSPISGHRSVSWYQQTPGQGLQFLFEYFSETQRNKGNFPGRFSGRQFSNSRSEMNVSTLELGDSALYLCASSLETYRETQYFGPGTRLLVL.

This clone was counted once. The chain uses TRBV2 and TRBJ1-6; D ambiguous. Trimming took 8 bases from V and 2 from J, leaving 13 bases between them. Germline CDR1 and CDR2: SNHLY and FYNNEI. The CDR3 consists of 15 residues. CDR3 bases: TGTGCCAGCGGCCCAAGAAAGGCCTATAATTCACCCCTCCACTTT. Translation gives CASGPRKAYNSPLHF.

At least ten counts were recorded for this clone. The chain is built from TRBV7-2 and TRBJ1-5; D remains unclear. Germline lookup yields CDR1 SGHTA and CDR2 FQGNSA. The CDR3 contains 13 residues. V lost 1 base, J lost 7 bases, and 8 bases lay in between. The CDR3: CASSLEQVQPQHF. Here the CDR3 DNA reads TGTGCCAGCAGCTTAGAGCAAGTACAGCCCCAGCATTTT.

CDR3 protein: CASSRTGLAVGTQYF. CDR3 coding DNA: TGTGCCAGCAGCCGAACCGGACTAGCGGTGGGGACCCAGTACTTC. The chain employs TRBV13 and TRBJ2-5; 10 nucleotides match TRBD2. The CDR3 spans 15 residues. The trim removed 5 bases at V and 7 bases at J, leaving 10 bases unmatched. The germline gives CDR1 PRHDT, CDR2 FYEKMQ (reference sequence).

The J gene is TRBJ2-4, the V gene TRBV20-1, with 8 nucleotides matching TRBD2. The CDR3 consists of 11 residues. The germline V gene encodes CDR1 DFQATT and CDR2 SNEGSKA (reference sequence). With V trimmed by 7 bases and J by 9 bases, 5 bases remained unmatched. The CDR3 reads CSGQRETIQYF. The CDR3 nucleotides read TGCAGTGGCCAGCGGGAGACCATTCAGTACTTC.